This T cell receptor beta chain was sequenced for a study of T cells in Graves' hyperthyroidism and ophthalmopathy. Diagnosis rested on symptoms, serum thyroxine and TRAb, thyroid ultrasound, and orbital computed tomography. RNA transcripts gave rise to amplified TCR beta CDR3 regions. During a first-round RT-PCR of the TCR CDR3, the HTBI primer set was used. A single record per CDR3 protein comes from TCRdb applying MiXCR to the multiplex PCR reads. The sample gives about 580,000 distinct CDR3 sequences, more than 45% of which show up once; about 8.3% is in the top ten. Study-level points and caveats: Onset of ophthalmopathy came a median around 7.1 months after the model predicted it. Most clonotypes expanded in thyroid above 0.001 were likewise present in blood. Ophthalmopathy and stable hyperthyroidism were separated by a 13 V-J model.

This CDR3 is built from 12 residues. The V gene lost 0 bases and the J gene lost 7 bases, with 6 bases spanning the gap. Germline values: CDR1 MNHEY, CDR2 SMNVEV (reference sequence). A remark on this clonotype: As yet, its antigen is unknown.

The TCR comes from a woman younger than 30 with Graves' hyperthyroidism. The chain uses TRBV27 and TRBJ1-2, with D maybe TRBD1 (5 bases). Sequenced input: peripheral blood or thyroid tissue (not recorded which). The CDR3 sequence is CASSLSGAGYTF. The CDR3 DNA reads TGTGCCAGCAGTTTATCAGGGGCTGGCTACACCTTC.